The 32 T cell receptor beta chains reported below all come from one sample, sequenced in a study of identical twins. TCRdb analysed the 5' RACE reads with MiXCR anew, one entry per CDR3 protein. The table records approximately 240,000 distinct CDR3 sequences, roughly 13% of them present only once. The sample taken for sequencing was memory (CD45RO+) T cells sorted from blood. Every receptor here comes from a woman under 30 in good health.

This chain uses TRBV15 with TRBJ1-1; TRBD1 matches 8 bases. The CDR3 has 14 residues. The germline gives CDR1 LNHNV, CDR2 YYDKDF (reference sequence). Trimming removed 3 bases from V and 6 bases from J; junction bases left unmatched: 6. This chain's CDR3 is CATSRDRVVPEAFF. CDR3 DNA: TGTGCCACCAGCAGGGACAGGGTCGTACCTGAAGCTTTCTTT.

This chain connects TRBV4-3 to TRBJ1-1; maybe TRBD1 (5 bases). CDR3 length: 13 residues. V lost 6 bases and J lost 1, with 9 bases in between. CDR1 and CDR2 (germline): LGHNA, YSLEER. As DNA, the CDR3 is TGCGCCAGCAGAGGGACCCCGAACACTGAAGCTTTCTTT. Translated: CASRGTPNTEAFF.

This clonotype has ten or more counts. The CDR3 reads CSARDWTNRGPEAFF. The CDR3 DNA is TGCAGTGCTAGAGATTGGACGAACAGGGGGCCTGAAGCTTTCTTT. This chain joins TRBV20-1 and TRBJ1-1; 9 nucleotides match TRBD1. J was trimmed by 6 bases and V by 0 bases; bases with no gene match: 8. Per the germline V gene, CDR1 is DFQATT and CDR2 is SNEGSKA (reference sequence). The CDR3 is made up of 15 amino acids.

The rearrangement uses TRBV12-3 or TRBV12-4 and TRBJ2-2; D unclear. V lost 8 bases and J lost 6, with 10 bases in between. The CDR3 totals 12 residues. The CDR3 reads CASGVIPGELFF. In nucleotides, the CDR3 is TGTGCCAGCGGGGTGATTCCCGGGGAGCTGTTTTTT.

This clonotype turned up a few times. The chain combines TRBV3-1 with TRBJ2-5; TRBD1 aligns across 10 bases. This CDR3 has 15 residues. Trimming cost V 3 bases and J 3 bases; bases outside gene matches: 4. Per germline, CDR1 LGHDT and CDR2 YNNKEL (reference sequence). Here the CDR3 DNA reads TGTGCCAGCAGCCACTTAGGACAGGGGGAAGAGACCCAGTACTTC. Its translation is CASSHLGQGEETQYF.

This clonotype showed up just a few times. CDR3 in amino acids: CSASQGAEVAFF. For the CDR3, the DNA is TGCAGTGCCTCACAGGGGGCAGAGGTGGCTTTCTTT. This rearrangement joins TRBV20-1 to TRBJ1-1; 9 nucleotides match TRBD1. The CDR3 consists of 12 residues. The V gene end was trimmed by 6 bases and the J gene end by 11 bases; junction bases not matched to a gene: 10. Per the germline V gene, CDR1 is DFQATT and CDR2 is SNEGSKA (reference sequence).

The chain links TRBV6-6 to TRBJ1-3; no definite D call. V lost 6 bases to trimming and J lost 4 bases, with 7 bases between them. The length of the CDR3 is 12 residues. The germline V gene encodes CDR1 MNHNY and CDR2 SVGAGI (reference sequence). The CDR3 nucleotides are TGTGCCAGCAGAGACACCGGAAACACCATATATTTT. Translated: CASRDTGNTIYF.

CDR3 in amino acids: CASGWGTSTDTQYF. The CDR3 DNA follows: TGTGCCAGCGGCTGGGGGACTAGCACAGATACGCAGTATTTT. The chain is built from TRBV9 and TRBJ2-3, with D perhaps matching TRBD2 (6 bases). The V end was cut by 7 bases, the J end by 0 bases, with 12 bases between. Germline values: CDR1 SGDLS, CDR2 YYNGEE. The CDR3 loop spans 14 amino acids. The variable domain in full, with the rest retrieved from reference TRBV9 and TRBJ2-3, is DSGVTQTPKHLITATGQRVTLRCSPRSGDLSVYWYQQSLDQGLQFLIQYYNGEERAKGNILERFSAQQFPDLHSELNLSSLELGDSALYFCASGWGTSTDTQYFGPGTRLTVL.

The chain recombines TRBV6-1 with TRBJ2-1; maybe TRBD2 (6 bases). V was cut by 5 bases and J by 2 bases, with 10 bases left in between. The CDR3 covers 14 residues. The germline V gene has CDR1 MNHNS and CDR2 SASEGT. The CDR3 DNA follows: TGTGCCAGCAGTCGGGGGTACGCCTACAATGAGCAGTTCTTC. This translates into CASSRGYAYNEQFF.

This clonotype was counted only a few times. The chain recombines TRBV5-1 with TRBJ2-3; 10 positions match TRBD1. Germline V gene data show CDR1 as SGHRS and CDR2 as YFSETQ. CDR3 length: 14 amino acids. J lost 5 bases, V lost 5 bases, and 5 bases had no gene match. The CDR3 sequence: CASRKDRGRDTQYF. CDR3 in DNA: TGCGCCAGCAGGAAAGACAGGGGGCGAGATACGCAGTATTTT.

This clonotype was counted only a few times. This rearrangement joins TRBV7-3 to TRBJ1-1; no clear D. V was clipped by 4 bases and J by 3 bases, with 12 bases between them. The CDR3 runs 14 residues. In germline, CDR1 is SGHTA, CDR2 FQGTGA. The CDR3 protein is CASSYSMVDTEAFF. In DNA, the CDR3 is TGTGCCAGCAGCTACTCCATGGTGGACACTGAAGCTTTCTTT.

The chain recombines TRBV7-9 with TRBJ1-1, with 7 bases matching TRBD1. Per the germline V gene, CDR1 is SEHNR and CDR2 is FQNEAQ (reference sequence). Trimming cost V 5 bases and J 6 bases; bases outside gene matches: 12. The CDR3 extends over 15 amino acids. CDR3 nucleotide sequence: TGTGCCAGCAGCCCCGATCGACAGGGAATGGCTGAAGCTTTCTTT. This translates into CASSPDRQGMAEAFF.

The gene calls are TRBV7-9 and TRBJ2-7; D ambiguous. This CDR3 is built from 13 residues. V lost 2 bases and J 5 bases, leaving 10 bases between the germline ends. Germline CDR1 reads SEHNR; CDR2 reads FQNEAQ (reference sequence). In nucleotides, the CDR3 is TGTGCCAGCAGCTTACGCGGATCGGACGAGCAGTACTTC. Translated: CASSLRGSDEQYF.

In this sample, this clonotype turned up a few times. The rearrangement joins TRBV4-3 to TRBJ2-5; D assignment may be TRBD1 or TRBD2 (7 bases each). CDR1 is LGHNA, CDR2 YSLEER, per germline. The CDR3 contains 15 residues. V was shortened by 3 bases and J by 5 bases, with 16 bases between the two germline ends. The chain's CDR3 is CASSQIRGGRETQYF. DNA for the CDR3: TGCGCCAGCAGCCAGATCAGGGGGGGAAGGGAGACCCAGTACTTC.

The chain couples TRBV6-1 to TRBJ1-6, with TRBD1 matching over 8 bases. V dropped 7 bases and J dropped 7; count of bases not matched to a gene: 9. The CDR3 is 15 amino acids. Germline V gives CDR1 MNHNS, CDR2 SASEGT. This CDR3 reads CASTGQGAGNSPLHF. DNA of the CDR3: TGTGCCAGCACCGGACAGGGTGCAGGCAATTCACCCCTCCACTTT.

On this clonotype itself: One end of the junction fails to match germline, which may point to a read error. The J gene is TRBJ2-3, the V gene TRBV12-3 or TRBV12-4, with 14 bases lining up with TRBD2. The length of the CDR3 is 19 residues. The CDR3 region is CAISPRAGLAGVLTDTQYF. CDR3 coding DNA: TGTGCCATCAGTCCCCGGGCGGGACTAGCGGGGGTCCTCACAGATACGCAGTATTTT.

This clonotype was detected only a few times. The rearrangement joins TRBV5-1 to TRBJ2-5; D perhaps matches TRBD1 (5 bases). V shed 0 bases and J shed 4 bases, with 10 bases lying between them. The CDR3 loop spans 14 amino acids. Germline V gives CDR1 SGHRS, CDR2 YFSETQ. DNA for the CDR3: TGCGCCAGCAGCTTGGCCACGCAGGGAGAGACCCAGTACTTC. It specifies CASSLATQGETQYF.

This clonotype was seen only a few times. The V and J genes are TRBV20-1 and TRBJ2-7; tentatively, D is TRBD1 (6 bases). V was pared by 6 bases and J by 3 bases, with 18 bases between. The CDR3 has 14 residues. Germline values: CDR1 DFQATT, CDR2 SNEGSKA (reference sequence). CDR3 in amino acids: CSAYIPGQIYEQYF. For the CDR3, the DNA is TGCAGTGCCTACATTCCGGGACAAATCTACGAGCAGTACTTC.

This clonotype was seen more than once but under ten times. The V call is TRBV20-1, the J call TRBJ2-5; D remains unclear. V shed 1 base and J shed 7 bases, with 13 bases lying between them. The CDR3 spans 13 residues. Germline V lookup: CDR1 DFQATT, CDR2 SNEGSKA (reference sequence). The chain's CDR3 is CSARGTELGTQYF. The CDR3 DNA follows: TGCAGTGCTAGAGGGACGGAGCTCGGGACCCAGTACTTC.

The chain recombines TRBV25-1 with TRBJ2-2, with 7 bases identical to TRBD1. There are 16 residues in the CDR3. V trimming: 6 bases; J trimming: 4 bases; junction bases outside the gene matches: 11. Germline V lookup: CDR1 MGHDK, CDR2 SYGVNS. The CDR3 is CASRPQGVVGTGELFF. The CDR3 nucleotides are TGTGCCAGCAGGCCGCAGGGGGTCGTGGGCACCGGGGAGCTGTTTTTT.

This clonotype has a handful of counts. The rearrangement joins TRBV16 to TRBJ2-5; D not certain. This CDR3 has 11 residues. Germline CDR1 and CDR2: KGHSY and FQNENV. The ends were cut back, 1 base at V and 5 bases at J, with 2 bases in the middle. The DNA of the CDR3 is TGTGCCAGCAGCCAATACGAGACCCAGTACTTC. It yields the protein CASSQYETQYF.

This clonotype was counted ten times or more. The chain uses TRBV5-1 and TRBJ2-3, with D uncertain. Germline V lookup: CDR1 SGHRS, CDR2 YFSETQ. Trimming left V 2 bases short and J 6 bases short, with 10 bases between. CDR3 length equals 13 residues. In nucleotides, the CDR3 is TGCGCCAGCAGCTTTTGGGGAAGGGATACGCAGTATTTT. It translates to CASSFWGRDTQYF.

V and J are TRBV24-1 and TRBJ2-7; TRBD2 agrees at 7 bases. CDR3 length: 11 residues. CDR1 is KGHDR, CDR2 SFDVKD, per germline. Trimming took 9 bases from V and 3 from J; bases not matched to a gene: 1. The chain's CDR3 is CATSGGYEQYF. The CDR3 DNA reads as TGTGCCACCTCGGGGGGCTACGAGCAGTACTTC.

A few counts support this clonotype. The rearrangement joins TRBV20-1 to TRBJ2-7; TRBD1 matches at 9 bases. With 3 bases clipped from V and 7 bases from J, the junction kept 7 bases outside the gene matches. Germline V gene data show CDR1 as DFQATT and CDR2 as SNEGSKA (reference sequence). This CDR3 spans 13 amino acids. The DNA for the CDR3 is TGCAGTGCTAGGGGACAGGGTACGGGTGAGCAGTACTTC. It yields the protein CSARGQGTGEQYF.

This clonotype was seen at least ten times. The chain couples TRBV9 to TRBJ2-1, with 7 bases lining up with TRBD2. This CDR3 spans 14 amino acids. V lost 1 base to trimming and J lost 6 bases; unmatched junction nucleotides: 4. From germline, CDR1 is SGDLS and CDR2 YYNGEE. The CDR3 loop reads CASSVPSGRNEQFF. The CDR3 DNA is TGTGCCAGCAGCGTACCTAGCGGTCGCAATGAGCAGTTCTTC.

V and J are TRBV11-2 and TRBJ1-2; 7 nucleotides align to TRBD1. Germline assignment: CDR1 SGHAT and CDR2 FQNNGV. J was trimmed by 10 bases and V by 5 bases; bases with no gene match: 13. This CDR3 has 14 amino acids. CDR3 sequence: CASSPGGDRTHYTF. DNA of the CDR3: TGTGCCAGCAGCCCTGGAGGGGACAGAACCCACTACACCTTC. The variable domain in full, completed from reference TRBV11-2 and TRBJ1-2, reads EAGVAQSPRYKIIEKRQSVAFWCNPISGHATLYWYQQILGQGPKLLIQFQNNGVVDDSQLPKDRFSAERLKGVDSTLKIQPAKLEDSAVYLCASSPGGDRTHYTFGSGTRLTVV.

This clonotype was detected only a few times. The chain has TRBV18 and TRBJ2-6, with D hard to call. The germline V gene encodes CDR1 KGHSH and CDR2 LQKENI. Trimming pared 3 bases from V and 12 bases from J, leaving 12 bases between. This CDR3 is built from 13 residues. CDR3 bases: TGTGCCAGCTCACCGGTCGGCGAACCCGTCCTGACTTTC. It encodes CASSPVGEPVLTF.

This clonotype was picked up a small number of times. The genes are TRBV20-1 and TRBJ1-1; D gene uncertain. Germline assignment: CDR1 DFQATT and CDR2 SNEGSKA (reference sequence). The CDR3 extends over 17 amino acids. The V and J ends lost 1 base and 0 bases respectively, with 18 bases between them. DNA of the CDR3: TGCAGTGCTAGAGGGTTTGGTGATGGCAGGATGAACACTGAAGCTTTCTTT. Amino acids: CSARGFGDGRMNTEAFF.

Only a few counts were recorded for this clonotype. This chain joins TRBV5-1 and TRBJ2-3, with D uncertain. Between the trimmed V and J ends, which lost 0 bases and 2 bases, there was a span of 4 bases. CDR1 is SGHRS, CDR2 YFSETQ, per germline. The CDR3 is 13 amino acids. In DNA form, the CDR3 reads TGCGCCAGCAGCTTGGCCTTCACAGATACGCAGTATTTT. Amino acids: CASSLAFTDTQYF.

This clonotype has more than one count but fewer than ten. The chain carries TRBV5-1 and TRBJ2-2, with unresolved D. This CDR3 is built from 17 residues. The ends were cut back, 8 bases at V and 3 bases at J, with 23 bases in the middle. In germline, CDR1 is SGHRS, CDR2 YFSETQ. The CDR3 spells CASSFTWFGSYTGELFF. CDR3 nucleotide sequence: TGCGCCAGTTCTTTCACATGGTTCGGTAGTTACACCGGGGAGCTGTTTTTT.

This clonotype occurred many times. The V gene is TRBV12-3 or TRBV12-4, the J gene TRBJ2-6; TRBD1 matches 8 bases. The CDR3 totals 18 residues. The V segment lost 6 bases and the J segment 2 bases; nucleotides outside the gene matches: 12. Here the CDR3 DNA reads TGTGCCAGCAGCCCCGACAGGGGCTACGGCACTGGGGCCAACGTCCTGACTTTC. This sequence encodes CASSPDRGYGTGANVLTF.

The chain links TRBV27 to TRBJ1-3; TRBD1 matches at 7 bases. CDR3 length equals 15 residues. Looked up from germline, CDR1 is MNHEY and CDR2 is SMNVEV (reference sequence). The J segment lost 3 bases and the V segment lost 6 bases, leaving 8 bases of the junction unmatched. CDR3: CASSLTGDRGNTIYF. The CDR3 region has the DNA TGTGCCAGCAGCCTTACAGGGGATCGTGGAAACACCATATATTTT.